Listed here are 29 T cell receptor beta chains from one sample, sequenced in a study of cytomegalovirus exposure and HLA in healthy donors. The PCR had 60 Vbeta and 13 Jbeta primers. TCRdb's copy holds only in-frame clones and misses some; the assay was immunoSEQ multiplex PCR. The data hold about 64,000 clones, with over 75% observed a single time. The sample taken for sequencing was PBMCs. These receptors all come from a male donor in good health and CMV-seropositive.

The chain combines TRBV25-1 with TRBJ1-3; 8 nucleotides align to TRBD1. Per the germline V gene, CDR1 is MGHDK and CDR2 is SYGVNS. The V segment lost 6 bases and the J segment 1 base; nucleotides outside the gene matches: 11. The CDR3 spans 17 residues. This CDR3 is CASRDAGTGGSGNTIYF. CDR3 sequence (DNA): TGTGCCAGCAGGGACGCCGGGACAGGAGGGTCTGGAAACACCATATATTTT.

The chain couples TRBV4-1 to TRBJ1-2; 8 nucleotides line up with TRBD1. V gave up 3 bases and J gave up 2 bases; unmatched junction bases: 5. Per the germline V gene, CDR1 is MGHRA and CDR2 is YSYEKL. The CDR3 totals 15 residues. CDR3 region: CASSQEGTGNYGYTF. The CDR3 region has the DNA TGCGCCAGCAGCCAGGAAGGGACAGGAAACTATGGCTACACCTTC.

The rearrangement uses TRBV6-5 and TRBJ2-2; D is undetermined. This CDR3 comprises 12 residues. Deletions cut 0 bases from V and 7 bases from J, with 3 bases between. Germline loops: CDR1 MNHEY, CDR2 SVGAGI. CDR3 residues: CASSYSGGELFF. The CDR3 coding sequence is TGTGCCAGCAGTTACTCCGGCGGGGAGCTGTTTTTT.

The V call is TRBV9, the J call TRBJ2-1; 7 bases map to TRBD1. The V gene end was trimmed by 3 bases and the J gene end by 5 bases; junction bases not matched to a gene: 8. From germline, CDR1 is SGDLS and CDR2 YYNGEE. This CDR3 is built from 15 residues. The CDR3 protein is CASSEPTGNHNEQFF. CDR3 nucleotides: TGTGCCAGCAGCGAGCCGACAGGGAACCACAATGAGCAGTTCTTC.

The chain is built from TRBV11-1 and TRBJ1-3, with TRBD1 matching over 7 bases. The length of the CDR3 is 16 residues. Looked up from germline, CDR1 is SGHAT and CDR2 is FQDESV (reference sequence). The trim removed 5 bases at V and 2 bases at J, leaving 9 bases unmatched. The CDR3 DNA follows: TGTGCCAGCAGCGCCCACAGGGGAGGCCCTGGAAACACCATATATTTT. Protein: CASSAHRGGPGNTIYF.

In this sample, this clone turned up once. The genes are TRBV7-9 and TRBJ1-2, with unresolved D. The V and J ends lost 5 bases and 0 bases respectively, with 7 bases between them. CDR1 is SEHNR, CDR2 FQNEAQ, per germline (reference sequence). CDR3 length: 13 residues. The CDR3: CASSPGANYGYTF. CDR3 bases: TGTGCCAGCAGCCCCGGAGCTAACTATGGCTACACCTTC.

V is TRBV11-2 and J is TRBJ1-4, with D tentatively TRBD1 (5 bases). The V and J ends lost 1 base and 7 bases respectively, with 16 bases between them. Germline CDR1 reads SGHAT; CDR2 reads FQNNGV. The CDR3 is 16 residues long. The CDR3 sequence: CASSLGFRGDREKLFF. CDR3 nucleotide sequence: TGTGCCAGCAGCTTAGGTTTCCGGGGGGATCGTGAAAAACTGTTTTTT. Using reference TRBV11-2 and TRBJ1-4 for the parts outside the CDR3, the full variable domain is EAGVAQSPRYKIIEKRQSVAFWCNPISGHATLYWYQQILGQGPKLLIQFQNNGVVDDSQLPKDRFSAERLKGVDSTLKIQPAKLEDSAVYLCASSLGFRGDREKLFFGSGTQLSVL.

J is TRBJ2-7 and V is TRBV30, with 7 bases lining up with TRBD1. CDR1 GTSNPN and CDR2 SVGIG come from the germline V gene (reference sequence). CDR3 length: 13 residues. V gave up 1 base and J gave up 7 bases; unmatched junction bases: 7. The CDR3 loop is CAWSATNRGEQYF. CDR3 DNA: TGTGCCTGGAGTGCAACCAACAGGGGAGAGCAGTACTTC.

This chain connects TRBV9 to TRBJ2-7; 13 bases fit TRBD2. The length of the CDR3 is 15 residues. Looked up from germline, CDR1 is SGDLS and CDR2 is YYNGEE. V lost 2 bases and J lost 3; bases outside the gene matches: 2. DNA of the CDR3: TGTGCCAGCAGCGTGACTAGCGGGGGGAACTACGAGCAGTACTTC. Amino acid sequence: CASSVTSGGNYEQYF.

There are a few counts of this clone. The rearrangement links TRBV4-1 to TRBJ1-1; no definite D call. V was shortened by 4 bases and J by 4 bases, with 16 bases between the two germline ends. The germline V gene has CDR1 MGHRA and CDR2 YSYEKL. This CDR3 comprises 15 residues. The CDR3: CASSLPSISATEAFF. CDR3 in DNA: TGCGCCAGCAGCCTACCCTCCATCAGTGCCACTGAAGCTTTCTTT.

This sequence joins TRBV6-5 and TRBJ1-6; 7 nucleotides align to TRBD1. V lost 4 bases, J lost 2 bases, and 2 bases stayed unmatched. Germline lookup yields CDR1 MNHEY and CDR2 SVGAGI. The CDR3 covers 15 residues. DNA for the CDR3: TGTGCCAGCAGTTCGGGACAGACCTATAATTCACCCCTCCACTTT. Translating it yields CASSSGQTYNSPLHF.

This clone was counted once. The chain recombines TRBV27 with TRBJ1-1, with 7 bases fitting TRBD1. This CDR3 spans 13 amino acids. J lost 4 bases, V lost 6 bases, and 5 bases had no gene match. Germline V gene data show CDR1 as MNHEY and CDR2 as SMNVEV (reference sequence). The CDR3 here is CASRTGLATEAFF. The CDR3 bases are TGTGCCAGCAGGACAGGGTTGGCCACTGAAGCTTTCTTT.

The chain is built from TRBV5-1 and TRBJ2-7; TRBD1 agrees at 8 bases. Trimming took 4 bases from V and 5 from J; bases not matched to a gene: 8. The CDR3 loop spans 14 amino acids. CDR1 and CDR2 from the germline V gene are SGHRS and YFSETQ. The chain's CDR3 is CASSTSDRENEQYF. CDR3 nucleotides: TGCGCCAGCAGCACCTCGGACAGGGAGAACGAGCAGTACTTC.

This clone occurred a few times. The V call is TRBV7-9, the J call TRBJ1-1; D call uncertain. Trimming cost V 1 base and J 7 bases, with 10 bases left between them. CDR1 and CDR2 (germline): SEHNR, FQNEAQ (reference sequence). The CDR3 is made up of 13 amino acids. CDR3 DNA: TGTGCCAGCAGCTTAGGACCACTAAATGAAGCTTTCTTT. It is translated as CASSLGPLNEAFF. Combining the CDR3 with reference TRBV7-9 and TRBJ1-1 gives the whole variable domain DTGVSQNPRHKITKRGQNVTFRCDPISEHNRLYWYRQTLGQGPEFLTYFQNEAQLEKSRLLSDRFSAERPKGSFSTLEIQRTEQGDSAMYLCASSLGPLNEAFFGQGTRLTVV.

This chain uses TRBV19 with TRBJ2-1; D might be TRBD2 (6 bases). V was clipped by 3 bases and J by 6 bases, with 9 bases between them. Germline V lookup: CDR1 LNHDA, CDR2 SQIVND (reference sequence). This CDR3 has 13 amino acids. The CDR3 DNA is TGTGCCAGTAGTATGGTCGGGGGCAATGAGCAGTTCTTC. This encodes CASSMVGGNEQFF.

As DNA, the CDR3 is TGTGCCAGTTTGACAGGACCTAATCAGCCCCAGCATTTT. Translating it yields CASLTGPNQPQHF. The chain employs TRBV19 and TRBJ1-5; weak D call: TRBD1 (6 bases). CDR3 size: 13 residues. Germline V CDR1 and CDR2: LNHDA, SQIVND (reference sequence). The V and J ends lost 8 bases and 4 bases respectively, with 12 bases between them.

This clone was seen many times. This chain links TRBV28 with TRBJ1-2; D uncertain. V was shortened by 1 base and J by 3 bases, with 15 bases between the two germline ends. The CDR3 sequence is 16 residues long. From germline, CDR1 is MDHEN and CDR2 SYDVKM. The CDR3 protein is CASSLSGSLGYYGYTF. The CDR3 DNA follows: TGTGCCAGCAGTTTATCGGGGTCCCTAGGGTACTATGGCTACACCTTC.

The CDR3 region is CASSLAGFKNIQYF. The CDR3, as DNA: TGCGCCAGCAGCTTGGCAGGGTTTAAAAACATTCAGTACTTC. V usage is TRBV5-1 and J usage is TRBJ2-4, with D perhaps matching TRBD1 (5 bases). CDR3 length: 14 residues. Germline V lookup: CDR1 SGHRS, CDR2 YFSETQ. Between the trimmed V and J ends, which lost 0 bases and 4 bases, there was a span of 8 bases.

This clone occurred a few times. The CDR3 loop is CASSHQEAGGNTIYF. Written as DNA, the CDR3 is TGTGCCAGCAGCCATCAGGAGGCCGGTGGAAACACCATATATTTT. The V and J genes are TRBV2 and TRBJ1-3; D ambiguous. Germline CDR1 and CDR2: SNHLY and FYNNEI. The CDR3 totals 15 residues. V lost 6 bases and J 3 bases, leaving 15 bases between the germline ends.

This clone was detected only once. V and J are TRBV4-2 and TRBJ1-6, with D unclear. Germline lookup yields CDR1 LGHNA and CDR2 YNFKEQ. The CDR3 totals 15 residues. Trimming removed 0 bases from V and 6 bases from J, with 9 bases in between. The CDR3 DNA reads TGTGCCAGCAGCCAAGAGAGGGATCGTAATTCACCCCTCCACTTT. It encodes CASSQERDRNSPLHF.

V is TRBV6-5 and J is TRBJ1-1; TRBD1 matches 8 bases. Losses at the gene ends were 6 bases for V and 4 bases for J; bases not matched to a gene: 4. CDR1 MNHEY and CDR2 SVGAGI come from the germline V gene. CDR3 length equals 13 residues. This CDR3 is CASSGQGFTEAFF. The CDR3 region has the DNA TGTGCCAGCAGCGGACAGGGCTTCACTGAAGCTTTCTTT.

CDR3 loop: CASSYRQHNEKLFF. The CDR3 nucleotides read TGTGCCAGCAGTTACCGACAGCATAATGAAAAACTGTTTTTT. This chain uses TRBV6-5 with TRBJ1-4; D may be TRBD1 (5 bases). The V gene's germline CDR1 is MNHEY and CDR2 SVGAGI. This CDR3 comprises 14 residues. The ends were cut back, 2 bases at V and 4 bases at J, with 8 bases in the middle.

The chain is built from TRBV28 and TRBJ2-7; maybe TRBD1 (6 bases). The CDR3 sequence is 14 residues long. Germline CDR1 is MDHEN and CDR2 is SYDVKM. V gave up 3 bases and J gave up 6 bases, with 15 bases separating them. CDR3 coding DNA: TGTGCCAGCAGTTTGGTCAGGGGTTGGATCGAGCAGTACTTC. It is translated as CASSLVRGWIEQYF.

The chain uses TRBV14 and TRBJ2-1, with TRBD2 as a possible D gene (6 bases). V was cut by 2 bases and J by 4 bases, with 21 bases left in between. The V gene's germline CDR1 is SGHDN and CDR2 FVKESK. There are 18 residues in the CDR3. The CDR3 protein is CASSQQLPPGLPYNEQFF. CDR3 bases: TGTGCCAGCAGCCAACAACTTCCCCCGGGACTCCCTTACAATGAGCAGTTCTTC.

The chain links TRBV7-9 to TRBJ2-5; TRBD1 aligns across 8 bases. With V trimmed by 5 bases and J by 2 bases, 7 bases remained unmatched. CDR3 length equals 15 residues. Germline CDR1 SEHNR, CDR2 FQNEAQ (reference sequence). The CDR3 reads CASSRIGDRQETQYF. CDR3 in DNA: TGTGCCAGCAGCCGGATAGGGGACAGGCAAGAGACCCAGTACTTC.

V is TRBV7-6 and J is TRBJ1-4; TRBD1 matches 8 bases. CDR3 size: 14 residues. V lost 0 bases and J lost 13; bases outside the gene matches: 7. Per germline, CDR1 SGHVS and CDR2 FNYEAQ. CDR3 nucleotide sequence: TGTGCCAGCAGCTTAGCGCCGGCAGGGGGCGGACTGTTTTTT. It codes for CASSLAPAGGGLFF.

CDR3 in DNA: TGCGCCAGCAGCTTGGAGCAGGGACTAGGCGTCTCCTACGAGCAGTACTTC. This codes for CASSLEQGLGVSYEQYF. This chain links TRBV5-1 with TRBJ2-7; 8 nucleotides line up with TRBD2. The CDR3 runs to 17 residues. The V gene end was trimmed by 0 bases and the J gene end by 0 bases; junction bases not matched to a gene: 8. Germline loops: CDR1 SGHRS, CDR2 YFSETQ.

The V call is TRBV11-2, the J call TRBJ1-2, with 9 bases aligning to TRBD1. Germline lookup yields CDR1 SGHAT and CDR2 FQNNGV. The CDR3 has 14 residues. V lost 3 bases and J lost 2; bases outside the gene matches: 1. The DNA of the CDR3 is TGTGCCAGCAGCTTCGGGACAGGGAACTATGGCTACACCTTC. Translated: CASSFGTGNYGYTF.

J is TRBJ1-2 and V is TRBV7-9; D might be TRBD1 (6 bases). V was clipped by 0 bases and J by 5 bases, with 16 bases between them. The CDR3 is 16 residues long. Germline CDR1 reads SEHNR; CDR2 reads FQNEAQ (reference sequence). The CDR3 protein is CASSLALGGLTYGYTF. For the CDR3, the DNA is TGTGCCAGCAGCTTAGCGCTGGGGGGGCTAACGTATGGCTACACCTTC.